This entry lists 23 T cell receptor beta chains sequenced from one sample in a study of cytomegalovirus exposure and HLA in healthy donors. The PCR made use of 60 Vbeta and 13 Jbeta primers. Sequenced by immunoSEQ multiplex PCR; TCRdb stores in-frame clones only, minus some. The sample carries nearly 95,000 clones, under 80% recorded once. The material sequenced was PBMCs. These receptors came from a woman aged 25 to 45 in good health and CMV-seronegative.

CDR3 residues: CASSSPGHNTEAFF. The DNA of the CDR3 is TGTGCCAGCAGTTCTCCGGGACATAACACTGAAGCTTTCTTT. The rearrangement uses TRBV28 and TRBJ1-1; maybe TRBD1 (6 bases). V gave up 4 bases and J gave up 2 bases, with 11 bases separating them. The CDR3 totals 14 residues. Germline assignment: CDR1 MDHEN and CDR2 SYDVKM. Using reference TRBV28 and TRBJ1-1 for the parts outside the CDR3, the full variable domain is DVKVTQSSRYLVKRTGEKVFLECVQDMDHENMFWYRQDPGLGLRLIYFSYDVKMKEKGDIPEGYSVSREKKERFSLILESASTNQTSMYLCASSSPGHNTEAFFGQGTRLTVV.

This clone came up a few times. V gene TRBV2 combines with J gene TRBJ1-2; D uncertain. The germline V and J ends were trimmed by 4 bases and 10 bases, with 7 bases remaining between them. Germline CDR1 and CDR2: SNHLY and FYNNEI. The CDR3 is made up of 10 amino acids. CDR3 protein: CASSAYFYTF. CDR3 nucleotide sequence: TGTGCCAGCAGTGCATACTTCTACACCTTC.

This sequence joins TRBV6-1 and TRBJ1-5, with a weak D call TRBD1 (6 bases). Germline-derived CDR1 and CDR2 are MNHNS and SASEGT. The CDR3 runs 15 residues. The V and J ends lost 6 bases and 4 bases respectively, with 16 bases between them. DNA for the CDR3: TGTGCCAGCAGGGGCCATCAGGGGTCAAATCAGCCCCAGCATTTT. The encoded protein is CASRGHQGSNQPQHF.

The gene calls are TRBV15 and TRBJ2-2; 11 bases agree with TRBD2. This CDR3 contains 16 residues. Losses at the gene ends were 0 bases for V and 5 bases for J; bases not matched to a gene: 2. Germline values: CDR1 LNHNV, CDR2 YYDKDF (reference sequence). CDR3 sequence (DNA): TGTGCCACCAGCAGAGATAGCGGGGGGGCGACCGGGGAGCTGTTTTTT. Its protein is CATSRDSGGATGELFF.

CDR3 sequence reads: CASSLVGTVNTEAFF. CDR3 nucleotides: TGTGCCAGCAGCTTAGTGGGCACCGTGAACACTGAAGCTTTCTTT. V and J are TRBV11-1 and TRBJ1-1; D is uncertain. The CDR3 runs 15 residues. Trimming shortened V by 1 base and J by 0 bases, and 9 bases separated the two germline ends. CDR1 SGHAT and CDR2 FQDESV come from the germline V gene (reference sequence).

The rearrangement links TRBV2 to TRBJ1-5, with 9 nucleotides matching TRBD1. The CDR3 sequence is 16 residues long. Per the germline V gene, CDR1 is SNHLY and CDR2 is FYNNEI. Trimming removed 1 base from V and 6 bases from J; junction bases left unmatched: 7. CDR3 residues: CASSEDYRGLGQPQHF. CDR3 DNA: TGTGCCAGCAGTGAAGATTACAGGGGGCTGGGTCAGCCCCAGCATTTT.

The chain carries TRBV27 and TRBJ1-4, with 9 bases lining up with TRBD1. The length of the CDR3 is 16 residues. Germline CDR1 is MNHEY and CDR2 is SMNVEV (reference sequence). The V segment lost 6 bases and the J segment 4 bases; nucleotides outside the gene matches: 9. CDR3 sequence reads: CASSLNPGQGNEKLFF. In DNA form, the CDR3 reads TGTGCCAGCAGCCTTAACCCGGGACAGGGTAATGAAAAACTGTTTTTT.

The chain recombines TRBV7-9 with TRBJ2-1, with D perhaps matching TRBD1 (6 bases). Germline V CDR1 and CDR2: SEHNR, FQNEAQ (reference sequence). With 6 bases removed from V and 5 bases from J, the gap between germline ends came to 20 bases. The CDR3 has 16 amino acids. Here the CDR3 reads CASSDRSPRINNEQFF. CDR3 nucleotide sequence: TGTGCCAGCAGTGACAGGTCCCCAAGGATCAACAATGAGCAGTTCTTC.

CDR3 amino acids: CASSALYEQYF. The DNA of the CDR3 is TGTGCCAGCAGCGCTCTATACGAGCAGTACTTC. This chain joins TRBV2 and TRBJ2-5; D call uncertain. Matching the DNA end better, TRBJ2-7 makes the J call doubtful. The CDR3 is 11 amino acids. Germline V gene data show CDR1 as SNHLY and CDR2 as FYNNEI.

This clone came up once. The rearrangement links TRBV5-4 to TRBJ1-1; D gene ambiguous. Looked up from germline, CDR1 is SGHNT and CDR2 is YYREEE (reference sequence). Trimming removed 0 bases from V and 1 base from J, with 7 bases in between. The CDR3 is made up of 14 amino acids. CDR3 region: CASSLEQPNTEAFF. The CDR3 DNA reads TGTGCCAGCAGCTTGGAACAGCCGAACACTGAAGCTTTCTTT.

The rearrangement links TRBV5-6 to TRBJ1-2, with D maybe TRBD1 (6 bases). This CDR3 region has 15 residues. V shed 3 bases and J shed 4 bases, with 16 bases lying between them. Per the germline V gene, CDR1 is SGHDT and CDR2 is YYEEEE. DNA for the CDR3: TGTGCCAGCAGCTACCGGGACATCTTTGGCTATGGCTACACCTTC. Translating gives CASSYRDIFGYGYTF.

The CDR3, as DNA: TGCAGCGTTGGACTAGACCAAGAGACCCAGTACTTC. Protein: CSVGLDQETQYF. The rearrangement joins TRBV29-1 to TRBJ2-5, with D maybe TRBD2 (6 bases). Germline assignment: CDR1 SQVTM and CDR2 ANQGSEA. Trimming left V 4 bases short and J 0 bases short, with 6 bases between. The CDR3 length is 12 residues.

The genes are TRBV29-1 and TRBJ1-2, with D perhaps matching TRBD1 (5 bases). In germline, CDR1 is SQVTM, CDR2 ANQGSEA. The CDR3 consists of 13 residues. The V end was cut by 2 bases, the J end by 1 base, with 8 bases between. The CDR3 spells CSVELQVNYGYTF. The DNA of the CDR3 is TGCAGCGTTGAATTACAGGTTAACTATGGCTACACCTTC. Full variable domain (missing parts from reference TRBV29-1 and TRBJ1-2): SAVISQKPSRDICQRGTSLTIQCQVDSQVTMMFWYRQQPGQSLTLIATANQGSEATYESGFVIDKFPISRPNLTFSTLTVSNMSPEDSSIYLCSVELQVNYGYTFGSGTRLTVV.

Comments on this clone: Within the sample, other DNA sequences also encode this same CDR3. This sequence joins TRBV9 and TRBJ1-3, with a tentative D call TRBD1 (6 bases). Germline loops: CDR1 SGDLS, CDR2 YYNGEE. V was shortened by 4 bases and J by 4 bases, with 12 bases between the two germline ends. The CDR3 has 14 amino acids. The CDR3 nucleotides read TGTGCCAGCAGCCCACAGGGCCGCGGAAACACCATATATTTT. Amino acids: CASSPQGRGNTIYF.

This rearrangement joins TRBV5-1 to TRBJ2-3; 8 nucleotides match TRBD1. Germline-derived CDR1 and CDR2 are SGHRS and YFSETQ. The trim removed 1 base at V and 0 bases at J, leaving 7 bases unmatched. CDR3 size: 17 residues. The CDR3 protein is CASSLTGTGISTDTQYF. The CDR3 region has the DNA TGCGCCAGCAGCTTGACCGGGACAGGAATTAGCACAGATACGCAGTATTTT.

The V and J genes are TRBV7-2 and TRBJ2-7, with D possibly being TRBD1 (6 bases). V was trimmed by 1 base and J by 0 bases, leaving 10 bases between them. The CDR3 length is 15 residues. The V gene's germline CDR1 is SGHTA and CDR2 FQGNSA. In nucleotides, the CDR3 is TGTGCCAGCAGCTTAGGGCAGGGGAGCTCCTACGAGCAGTACTTC. It translates to CASSLGQGSSYEQYF. Full variable domain (missing parts from reference TRBV7-2 and TRBJ2-7): GAGVSQSPSNKVTEKGKDVELRCDPISGHTALYWYRQSLGQGLEFLIYFQGNSAPDKSGLPSDRFSAERTGGSVSTLTIQRTQQEDSAVYLCASSLGQGSSYEQYFGPGTRLTVT.

The V gene is TRBV27, the J gene TRBJ1-2; the D gene is possibly TRBD1 (5 bases). CDR1 and CDR2 from the germline V gene are MNHEY and SMNVEV (reference sequence). The CDR3 contains 12 residues. V was clipped by 4 bases and J by 8 bases, with 11 bases between them. The CDR3 sequence: CASSSHRGGYTF. The CDR3 coding sequence is TGTGCCAGCAGTTCCCACCGGGGGGGCTACACCTTC.

The V and J genes are TRBV5-8 and TRBJ1-5; D gene unclear. CDR3 length: 13 residues. V lost 5 bases and J lost 1, with 7 bases in between. CDR1 is SGHTS and CDR2 is YDEGEE in the germline V gene. The CDR3 bases are TGTGCCAGCAGTCCCCGGAGCAATCAGCCCCAGCATTTT. Translating gives CASSPRSNQPQHF. Using reference TRBV5-8 and TRBJ1-5 for the parts outside the CDR3, the full variable domain is EAGVTQSPTHLIKTRGQQATLRCSPISGHTSVYWYQQALGLGLQFLLWYDEGEERNRGNFPPRFSGRQFPNYSSELNVNALELEDSALYLCASSPRSNQPQHFGDGTRLSIL.

The J gene is TRBJ2-1, the V gene TRBV5-1; 7 nucleotides line up with TRBD2. The CDR3 has 15 amino acids. J lost 11 bases, V lost 0 bases, and 11 bases had no gene match. From germline, CDR1 is SGHRS and CDR2 YFSETQ. The CDR3 sequence is CASSLELAEGSQQFF. CDR3 sequence (DNA): TGCGCCAGCAGCTTGGAGCTAGCGGAGGGATCACAGCAGTTCTTC.

The V and J genes are TRBV2 and TRBJ1-2, with 9 bases that match TRBD1. V gave up 8 bases and J gave up 6 bases; unmatched junction bases: 7. CDR1 is SNHLY and CDR2 is FYNNEI in the germline V gene. The CDR3 runs to 13 residues. CDR3 DNA sequence: TGTGCCAGCCCGGGACAGGGCCTGGATGGCTACACCTTC. Translated, it gives CASPGQGLDGYTF.

This chain links TRBV7-2 with TRBJ1-3; D is perhaps TRBD1 (5 bases). Trimming shortened V by 0 bases and J by 0 bases, and 15 bases separated the two germline ends. The CDR3 loop spans 18 amino acids. Germline V gene lookup returns CDR1 SGHTA and CDR2 FQGNSA. The CDR3 nucleotides read TGTGCCAGCAGCTTAGCGCTCGGACAATCGAGCTCTGGAAACACCATATATTTT. Protein: CASSLALGQSSSGNTIYF.

The J gene is TRBJ1-1, the V gene TRBV4-3, with TRBD1 matching over 7 bases. V shed 0 bases and J 7 bases; nucleotides not matched to a gene: 5. CDR3 length equals 14 residues. Germline CDR1 is LGHNA and CDR2 is YSLEER. The CDR3 loop is CASSQEAGGFEAFF. The CDR3 coding sequence is TGCGCCAGCAGCCAAGAGGCAGGGGGGTTTGAAGCTTTCTTT.

This chain uses TRBV19 with TRBJ1-2, with D possibly being TRBD1 (5 bases). The CDR3 runs 15 residues. The V and J ends lost 3 bases and 3 bases respectively, with 14 bases between them. Per the germline V gene, CDR1 is LNHDA and CDR2 is SQIVND (reference sequence). The CDR3 DNA is TGTGCCAGTAGTATTCCCGGGGCGGGGGACTATGGCTACACCTTC. This sequence encodes CASSIPGAGDYGYTF.